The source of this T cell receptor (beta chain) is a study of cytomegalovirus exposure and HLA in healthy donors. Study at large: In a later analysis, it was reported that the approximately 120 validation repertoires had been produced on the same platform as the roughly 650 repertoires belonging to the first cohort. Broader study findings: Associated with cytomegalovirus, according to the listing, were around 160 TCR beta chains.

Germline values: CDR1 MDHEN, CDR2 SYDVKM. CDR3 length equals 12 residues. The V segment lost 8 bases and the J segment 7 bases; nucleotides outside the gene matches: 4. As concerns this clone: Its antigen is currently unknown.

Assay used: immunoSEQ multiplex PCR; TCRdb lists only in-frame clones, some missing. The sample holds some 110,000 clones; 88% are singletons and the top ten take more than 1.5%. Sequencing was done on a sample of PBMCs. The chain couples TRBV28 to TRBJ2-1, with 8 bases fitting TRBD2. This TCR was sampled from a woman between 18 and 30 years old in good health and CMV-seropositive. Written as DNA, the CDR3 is TGTGCCAGCTTGAGCGGGGGTAATGAGCAGTTCTTC. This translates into CASLSGGNEQFF.